Sequencing of this TCR beta chain was carried out in a study of T cell clonality in common variable immunodeficiency. Study-wide results and caveats: Compared with controls, CVID subjects had fewer shared TCRbeta clones. Fewer deletions and N-nucleotide insertions were reportedly seen in common variable immunodeficiency TCR beta sequences.

Control and CVID samples contributed equal amounts of genomic DNA. The assay was immunoSEQ multiplex PCR, and TCRdb's table has in-frame clones only and misses some. Listed for the sample are 11,000 to 15,000 clones, none seen a single time. About this clone: Its antigen is undetermined. The read falls 3 residues short of the CDR3 end, and the missing part is taken from the germline J gene.

V lost 0 bases, J lost 2 bases, and 10 bases lay in between. This CDR3 is built from 15 residues. Germline V gene data show CDR1 as SEHNR and CDR2 as FQNEAQ (reference sequence). The chain links TRBV7-9 to TRBJ1-2; D perhaps matches TRBD1 (5 bases). Sequencing used peripheral blood mononuclear cells. The origin of this receptor is a human donor with common variable immunodeficiency. The CDR3 sequence: CASSLAGAVNYGYTF. The DNA read from the CDR3 is TGTGCCAGCAGCTTAGCAGGGGCCGTGAACTATGGC.